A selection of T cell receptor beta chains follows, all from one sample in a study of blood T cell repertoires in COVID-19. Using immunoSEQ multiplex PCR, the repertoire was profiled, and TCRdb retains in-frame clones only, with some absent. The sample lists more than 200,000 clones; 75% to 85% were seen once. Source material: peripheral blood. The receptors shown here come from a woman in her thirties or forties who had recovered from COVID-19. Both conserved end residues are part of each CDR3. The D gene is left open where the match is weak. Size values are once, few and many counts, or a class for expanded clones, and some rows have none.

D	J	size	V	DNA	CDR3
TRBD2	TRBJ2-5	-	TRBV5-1	TGCGCCAGCAGCCCGCTGACTAGCGGGGGGGCCGAGACCCAGTACTTC	CASSPLTSGGAETQYF
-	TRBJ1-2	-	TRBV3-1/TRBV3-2	TGTGCCAGCAGCCAAGATCCAGGGAGGCATGGCTACACCTTC	CASSQDPGRHGYTF
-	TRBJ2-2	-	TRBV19	TGTGCCAGTACCCTTCAGGACAGTCCCCTTGGGAACACCGGGGAGCTGTTTTTT	CASTLQDSPLGNTGELFF
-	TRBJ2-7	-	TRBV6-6	TGTGCCAGCAGTCTTCCAGGGATATACTACGAGCAGTACTTC	CASSLPGIYYEQYF
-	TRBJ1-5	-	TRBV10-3	TGTGCCATCAGCGCAGGGGATCAGCCCCAGCATTTT	CAISAGDQPQHF
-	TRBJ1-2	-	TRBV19	TGTATCATACGAAGTAGCATTAACTATGGCTACACCTTC	CIIRSSINYGYTF
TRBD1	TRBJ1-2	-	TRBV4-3	TGCGCCAGCAGCCGCTCCTTCGAGACAGGGGAAAACTATGGCTACACCTTC	CASSRSFETGENYGYTF
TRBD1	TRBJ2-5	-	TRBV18	TGTGCCAGCTTCTACCGAGGGGGCGAAGAGACCCAGTACTTC	CASFYRGGEETQYF
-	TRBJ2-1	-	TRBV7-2	TGTGCCAGCAGCCCAGGAGCAGGACTAAGCTCCTACAATGAGCAGTTCTTC	CASSPGAGLSSYNEQFF
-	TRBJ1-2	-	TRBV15	TGTGCCACCAGCAGAGAGAGCTATGGCTACACCTTC	CATSRESYGYTF
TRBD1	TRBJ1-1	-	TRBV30	TGTGCCTGCGACAGGGGGCGGGCCCATGAAGCTTTCTTT	CACDRGRAHEAFF
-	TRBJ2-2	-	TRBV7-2	TGTGCCAGCAGAATCGACAGGCCCGGGGAGCTGTTTTTT	CASRIDRPGELFF
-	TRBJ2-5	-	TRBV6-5	TGTGCCAGCAGTTCGGTCCCCCAAGAGACCCAGTACTTC	CASSSVPQETQYF
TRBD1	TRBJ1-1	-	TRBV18	TGTGCCAGCCAAACCGACAGGGCGGGCACTGAAGCTTTCTTT	CASQTDRAGTEAFF
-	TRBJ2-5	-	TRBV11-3	TGTGCCAGCAGCCCCAGGATCCAAGAGACCCAGTACTTC	CASSPRIQETQYF
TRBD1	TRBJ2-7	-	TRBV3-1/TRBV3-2	TGTGCCAGCAGCAACCAGGGGGTATCCTACGAGCAGTACTTC	CASSNQGVSYEQYF
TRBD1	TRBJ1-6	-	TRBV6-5	TGTGCCAGCAGTTACCTCCAGGGGGCGAATTCACCCCTCCACTTT	CASSYLQGANSPLHF
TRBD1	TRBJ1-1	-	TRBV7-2	TGTGCCAGCTCTTCACAGGGGCACACTGAAGCTTTCTTT	CASSSQGHTEAFF
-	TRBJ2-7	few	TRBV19	TGTGCCAGTAGTAAAACCACGGACGGGGTAGGGCCCTACGAGCAGTACTTC	CASSKTTDGVGPYEQYF
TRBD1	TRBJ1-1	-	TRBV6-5	TGTGCCAGCAGTTCTGGGACAGGGGCCCCTGAAGCTTTCTTT	CASSSGTGAPEAFF
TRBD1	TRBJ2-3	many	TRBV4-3	TGCGCCAGCAGCCAAGAGGGACAGGCGTGGCACACAGATACGCAGTATTTT	CASSQEGQAWHTDTQYF
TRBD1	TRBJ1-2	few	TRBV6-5	TGTGCCAGCAGTAGCCTGGACAGGGTCAACTATGGCTACACCTTC	CASSSLDRVNYGYTF
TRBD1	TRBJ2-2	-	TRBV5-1	TGCGCCAGCAGTTGGGGACAGGGAACGAACACCGGGGAGCTGTTTTTT	CASSWGQGTNTGELFF
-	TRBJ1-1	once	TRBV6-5	TGTGCCAGCAGTCCCCAGGGAATAATGAACACTGAAGCTTTCTTT	CASSPQGIMNTEAFF
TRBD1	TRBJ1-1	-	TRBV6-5	TGTGCCAGCAGTTACTTGGGACAGAGGGGGACTGAAGCTTTCTTT	CASSYLGQRGTEAFF
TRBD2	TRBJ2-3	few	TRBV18	TGTGCCAGCTCACCGCGGGGGGGCCGAGGAGATACGCAGTATTTT	CASSPRGGRGDTQYF
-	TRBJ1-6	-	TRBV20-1	TGCAGTGCTAGTTATGGGCCGGGGGATTCACCCCTCCACTTT	CSASYGPGDSPLHF
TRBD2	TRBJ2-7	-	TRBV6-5	TGTGCCAGCAGTTACGCCTTGCAGGGAGGGTCCTACGAGCAGTACTTC	CASSYALQGGSYEQYF
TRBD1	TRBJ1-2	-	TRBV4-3	TGCGCCAGCAGCCAAGTTGGACAGGGGGCCTATAGCTATGGCTACACCTTC	CASSQVGQGAYSYGYTF
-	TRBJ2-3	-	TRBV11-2	TGTGCCAGCAGCCCCTCTTCTTTCACAGATACGCAGTATTTT	CASSPSSFTDTQYF
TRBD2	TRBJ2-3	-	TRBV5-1	TGCGCCAGCAGCTTGGCGGGGGGTACTAGTTCAGATACGCAGTATTTT	CASSLAGGTSSDTQYF
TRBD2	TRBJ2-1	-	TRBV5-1	TGCGCCAGCAGTTCGGGACTAGCGTTGAATGAGCAGTTCTTC	CASSSGLALNEQFF
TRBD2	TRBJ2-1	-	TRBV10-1	TGCGCCAGCAGTGGTGGCGGGGGGCCATACAATGAGCAGTTCTTC	CASSGGGGPYNEQFF
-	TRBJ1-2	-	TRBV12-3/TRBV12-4	TGTGCCAGCAGGTACAGGGACCTGGATGGCTACACCTTC	CASRYRDLDGYTF
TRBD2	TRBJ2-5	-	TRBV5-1	TGCGCCAGCTCCCGACTAGCGGGAGAGACCCAGTACTTC	CASSRLAGETQYF
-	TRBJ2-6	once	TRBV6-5	TGTGCCAGCAGCCAGCAGGGAACTGGGGCCAACGTCCTGACTTTC	CASSQQGTGANVLTF
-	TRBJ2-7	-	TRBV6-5	TGTGCCAGCAGCTCGGACTTCTACGAGCAGTACTTC	CASSSDFYEQYF
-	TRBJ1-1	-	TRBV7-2	TGTGCCAGCAGCTTAGCCGGTATCACTGAAGCTTTCTTT	CASSLAGITEAFF
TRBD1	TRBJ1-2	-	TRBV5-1	TGCGCCAGCAGCCCCGGGACAGGGTTTGGCTACACCTTC	CASSPGTGFGYTF
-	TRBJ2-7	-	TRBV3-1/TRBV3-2	TGTGCCAGCAGCTTTACCCAAGGAGTCTCCTACGAGCAGTACTTC	CASSFTQGVSYEQYF
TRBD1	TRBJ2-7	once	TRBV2	TGTGCCAGCAGTGAAGGGACAGGACCGCACGAGCAGTACTTC	CASSEGTGPHEQYF
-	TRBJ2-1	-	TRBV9	TGTGCCAGCAGCGTAGGTCAGTCCGACAATGAGCAGTTCTTC	CASSVGQSDNEQFF
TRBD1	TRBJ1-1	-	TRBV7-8	TGTGCCAGCAGCTCCCGCACAGGGGGGAACACTGAAGCTTTCTTT	CASSSRTGGNTEAFF
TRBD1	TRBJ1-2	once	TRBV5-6	TGTGCCAGCAGCATAGGGACAGCTGGCTACACCTTC	CASSIGTAGYTF
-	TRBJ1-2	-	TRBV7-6	TGTGCCAGCAGCCCGGACGGACTATCTAACTATGGCTACACCTTC	CASSPDGLSNYGYTF
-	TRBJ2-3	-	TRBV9	TGTGCCAGCACCGCCTGGGGGGTGAGCACAGATACGCAGTATTTT	CASTAWGVSTDTQYF
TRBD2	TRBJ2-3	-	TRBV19	TGTGCCAGTGCCCCCGGGGGGGTTGGGAATACGCAGTATTTT	CASAPGGVGNTQYF
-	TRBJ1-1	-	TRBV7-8	TGTGCCAGCAGTGACAGGACTCTTGGCACTGAAGCTTTCTTT	CASSDRTLGTEAFF
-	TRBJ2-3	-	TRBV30	TGTGCCTGGGTGGGGGCCCCGGGACAAACACGGTATTTT	CAWVGAPGQTRYF
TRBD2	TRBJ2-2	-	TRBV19	TGTGCCAGTAGCCTTAGGACTAGCGGGGGGCTAGACACCGGGGAGCTGTTTTTT	CASSLRTSGGLDTGELFF
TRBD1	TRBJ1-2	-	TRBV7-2	TGTGCCAGCAGCAACCGGAGTGGAAAGGACAGGCCGAACTATGGCTACACCTTC	CASSNRSGKDRPNYGYTF
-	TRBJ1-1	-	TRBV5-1	TGCGCCAGCAGCTTGGGGGCCGCGGGTGGGCAGACCACTGAAGCTTTCTTT	CASSLGAAGGQTTEAFF
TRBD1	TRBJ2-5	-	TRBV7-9	TGTGCCAGCAGCTTAGGGTTACCGGGACAGGGGTCGCGAGAGACCCAGTACTTC	CASSLGLPGQGSRETQYF
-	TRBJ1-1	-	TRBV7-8	TGTGCCAGCAGCGGCGCCCTTAGAGGCACTGAAGCTTTCTTT	CASSGALRGTEAFF
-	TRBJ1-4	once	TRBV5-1	TGCGCCAGCAGCCCCCCGGGTCTGCTGTTTTTT	CASSPPGLLFF
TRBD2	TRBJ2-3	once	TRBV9	TGTGCCAGCAGCGTAGAGGGGATTAGCGGGGACACAGATACGCAGTATTTT	CASSVEGISGDTDTQYF
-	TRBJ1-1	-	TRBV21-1	TGTGCCAGCAGCTCCTGGACAGTCTGGAACACTGAAGCTTTCTTT	CASSSWTVWNTEAFF